One sample yielded the 20 T cell receptor beta chains listed below, sequenced in a study of T cell repertoires in cytomegalovirus infection. Each CDR3 protein gets one entry after TCRdb re-called the reads with MiXCR. The sample records some 560,000 distinct CDR3 sequences, 40% being singletons. No antigens are known for them. The source material was cultured PBMCs, sampled from culture after CMV antigen stimulation. The receptors originated from a human donor in good health (CMV status not recorded). Some clones in this sample may be carry-over from other donors' samples.

The chain is built from TRBV7-2 and TRBJ2-5, with D unresolved. Trimming removed 1 base at V and 4 bases at J, with 16 bases between. Germline CDR1 SGHTA, CDR2 FQGNSA. The CDR3 consists of 16 residues. As DNA, the CDR3 is TGTGCCAGCAGCTTAGGATCGGCGGCGCTGGGAGAGACCCAGTACTTC. Protein: CASSLGSAALGETQYF.

In its sample, this clonotype was seen a few times. This sequence joins TRBV7-8 and TRBJ2-1; D may be TRBD2 (6 bases). With 5 bases removed from V and 2 bases from J, the gap between germline ends came to 16 bases. The CDR3 has 16 residues. Germline assignment: CDR1 SGHVS and CDR2 FQNEAQ. The CDR3 bases are TGTGCCAGCAGCAGGACGATAGCGGACACCTACAATGAGCAGTTCTTC. It is translated as CASSRTIADTYNEQFF.

This rearrangement joins TRBV7-2 to TRBJ1-6; the D gene is possibly TRBD1 (6 bases). V was cut by 1 base and J by 10 bases, with 11 bases left in between. The CDR3 is 14 residues long. The germline V gene encodes CDR1 SGHTA and CDR2 FQGNSA. CDR3 sequence (DNA): TGTGCCAGCAGCTTAGAGGGGGTTGAGTCACCCCTCCACTTT. This translates into CASSLEGVESPLHF.

The rearrangement uses TRBV14 and TRBJ2-5, with D tentatively TRBD2 (8 bases). The CDR3 runs 18 residues. V was shortened by 4 bases and J by 0 bases, with 21 bases between the two germline ends. Germline CDR1 and CDR2: SGHDN and FVKESK. The CDR3: CASSPRGQAGGYQETQYF. The DNA of the CDR3 is TGTGCCAGCAGCCCTCGAGGACAGGCGGGGGGATACCAAGAGACCCAGTACTTC.

The chain recombines TRBV10-3 with TRBJ2-3, with D perhaps TRBD2 (5 bases). The CDR3 is 15 amino acids. CDR1 is ENHRY, CDR2 SYGVKD, per germline. V lost 4 bases, J lost 5 bases, and 16 bases lay in between. DNA of the CDR3: TGTGCCATCAGTGGGGTCGGGAAGAGAGGAGATACGCAGTATTTT. It codes for CAISGVGKRGDTQYF.

Only a few counts were recorded for this clonotype. V gene TRBV20-1 combines with J gene TRBJ2-2; 10 bases line up with TRBD2. After removal of 3 bases from V and 3 bases from J, the junction contained 7 bases not matched to a gene. The CDR3 runs 16 residues. From germline, CDR1 is DFQATT and CDR2 SNEGSKA (reference sequence). CDR3 region: CSARLAGAMHTGELFF. DNA for the CDR3: TGCAGTGCTAGGCTAGCGGGGGCCATGCACACCGGGGAGCTGTTTTTT.

This clonotype turned up a few times. The rearrangement links TRBV11-2 to TRBJ2-1, with TRBD1 matching 7 bases. The CDR3 runs to 13 residues. From germline, CDR1 is SGHAT and CDR2 FQNNGV. The V segment lost 5 bases and the J segment 9 bases; nucleotides outside the gene matches: 7. DNA of the CDR3: TGTGCCAGCAGCGTAGGGGGCCCGATTGAGCAGTTCTTC. This codes for CASSVGGPIEQFF.

In this sample, this clonotype turned up many times. The genes are TRBV7-2 and TRBJ1-2, with D unclear. Germline values: CDR1 SGHTA, CDR2 FQGNSA. The CDR3 length is 13 residues. V was pared by 3 bases and J by 7 bases, with 12 bases between. CDR3 amino acids: CASSLGRSGGYTF. CDR3 DNA sequence: TGTGCCAGCAGCTTGGGGAGATCTGGTGGCTACACCTTC.

There are a few counts of this clonotype. The chain joins TRBV28 to TRBJ1-1; D gene ambiguous. The CDR3 extends over 12 amino acids. Per germline, CDR1 MDHEN and CDR2 SYDVKM. The V end was cut by 2 bases, the J end by 3 bases, with 4 bases between. The CDR3 region is CASSLSYTEAFF. The DNA of the CDR3 is TGTGCCAGCAGTTTAAGCTACACTGAAGCTTTCTTT.

Only a few counts were recorded for this clonotype. The chain is built from TRBV7-6 and TRBJ2-5; 10 nucleotides align to TRBD2. The V segment lost 1 base and the J segment 1 base; nucleotides outside the gene matches: 3. From germline, CDR1 is SGHVS and CDR2 FNYEAQ. The CDR3 covers 16 residues. The CDR3 DNA follows: TGTGCCAGCAGCTTAGTAGCGGGGGGCCGCCAAGAGACCCAGTACTTC. Translation: CASSLVAGGRQETQYF.

This rearrangement joins TRBV7-6 to TRBJ2-3; D may correspond to TRBD1 or TRBD2 (6 bases each). This CDR3 contains 19 residues. V lost 0 bases and J lost 5, with 24 bases in between. Germline loops: CDR1 SGHVS, CDR2 FNYEAQ. The CDR3 DNA is TGTGCCAGCAGCTTAGCCCTTTACTGGAAGGGGGGATTGGGAGATACGCAGTATTTT. Translated: CASSLALYWKGGLGDTQYF.

This clonotype was found many times. The V call is TRBV7-2, the J call TRBJ2-5; D remains ambiguous. Looked up from germline, CDR1 is SGHTA and CDR2 is FQGNSA. The V end lost 1 base, the J end lost 2 bases, and 8 bases lay between the germline ends. The CDR3 has 14 residues. Written as DNA, the CDR3 is TGTGCCAGCAGCTTAGAGGTGGGACAAGAGACCCAGTACTTC. Its protein is CASSLEVGQETQYF.

This rearrangement joins TRBV20-1 to TRBJ2-3, with D possibly being TRBD2 (6 bases). CDR1 is DFQATT and CDR2 is SNEGSKA in the germline V gene (reference sequence). Trimming took 3 bases from V and 4 from J, leaving 14 bases between them. This CDR3 has 14 residues. The CDR3 region is CSARRAGGADTQYF. DNA for the CDR3: TGCAGTGCTAGGAGGGCCGGGGGAGCAGATACGCAGTATTTT.

This chain links TRBV12-3 or TRBV12-4 with TRBJ1-3; D might be TRBD1 (5 bases). V was trimmed by 2 bases and J by 1 base, leaving 18 bases between them. The CDR3 runs to 18 residues. The CDR3 is CASSLMAGTSLSGNTIYF. As DNA, the CDR3 is TGTGCCAGCAGTTTAATGGCAGGGACCTCTTTGTCTGGAAACACCATATATTTT.

The chain employs TRBV7-2 and TRBJ2-5, with D possibly matching TRBD1 (5 bases). Germline V gene sequence: CDR1 SGHTA, CDR2 FQGNSA. Between the trimmed V and J ends, which lost 4 bases and 4 bases, there was a span of 13 bases. This CDR3 is 14 amino acids long. For the CDR3, the DNA is TGTGCCAGCAGCTACAGGCCCTTGAGAGAGACCCAGTACTTC. Its translation is CASSYRPLRETQYF. The whole variable domain, filled in from reference TRBV7-2 and TRBJ2-5, reads GAGVSQSPSNKVTEKGKDVELRCDPISGHTALYWYRQSLGQGLEFLIYFQGNSAPDKSGLPSDRFSAERTGGSVSTLTIQRTQQEDSAVYLCASSYRPLRETQYFGPGTRLLVL.

This clonotype was detected only a few times. The chain joins TRBV6-2 or TRBV6-3 to TRBJ2-7; D perhaps matches TRBD2 (5 bases). The ends were cut back, 6 bases at V and 3 bases at J, with 9 bases in the middle. The CDR3 has 12 amino acids. Germline-derived CDR1 and CDR2 are MNHEY and SVGEGT. CDR3 loop: CASRAGGYEQYF. DNA for the CDR3: TGTGCCAGCAGAGCCGGAGGCTACGAGCAGTACTTC.

This clonotype came up a few times. This chain uses TRBV7-2 with TRBJ1-1; D not resolved. This CDR3 contains 12 residues. Germline loops: CDR1 SGHTA, CDR2 FQGNSA. V lost 6 bases to trimming and J lost 2 bases, with 7 bases between them. The DNA of the CDR3 is TGTGCCAGCAGACAACTAAACACTGAAGCTTTCTTT. This encodes CASRQLNTEAFF. The entire variable domain, with the rest obtained from reference TRBV7-2 and TRBJ1-1, is as follows: GAGVSQSPSNKVTEKGKDVELRCDPISGHTALYWYRQSLGQGLEFLIYFQGNSAPDKSGLPSDRFSAERTGGSVSTLTIQRTQQEDSAVYLCASRQLNTEAFFGQGTRLTVV.

In this sample, this clonotype turned up many times. Here the CDR3 DNA reads TGTGCCAGCAGCTCCGGGACAGGGGGCCAGGCTAATGAAAAACTGTTTTTT. This codes for CASSSGTGGQANEKLFF. The gene calls are TRBV7-2 and TRBJ1-4; 12 bases are shared with TRBD1. In germline, CDR1 is SGHTA, CDR2 FQGNSA. J was trimmed by 3 bases and V by 4 bases; bases with no gene match: 6. The CDR3 has 17 amino acids.

This chain uses TRBV18 with TRBJ1-5; D call uncertain. Germline V CDR1 and CDR2: KGHSH, LQKENI. This CDR3 has 16 amino acids. Trimming stripped 4 bases from V and 1 base from J, with 14 bases between. CDR3 residues: CASSLRATGSNQPQHF. CDR3 in DNA: TGTGCCAGCTCACTCCGGGCTACTGGAAGCAATCAGCCCCAGCATTTT.

The rearrangement links TRBV10-2 to TRBJ2-1, with unresolved D. Germline assignment: CDR1 WSHSY and CDR2 SAAADI. The CDR3 sequence is 13 residues long. Trimming pared 2 bases from V and 10 bases from J, leaving 12 bases between. As DNA, the CDR3 is TGCGCCAGCAGTGAGCCGAGCCTCCGGGAGCAGTTCTTC. Translation gives CASSEPSLREQFF.